This paragraph reports one T cell receptor beta chain. Its antigen is as yet unknown. The CDR3 runs to 14 residues. Trimming left V 1 base short and J 1 base short, with 7 bases between. Germline CDR1 and CDR2: MNHNS and SASEGT. The protocol was immunoSEQ multiplex PCR, while the TCRdb copy is restricted to in-frame clones and leaves out a portion. The table shows 90,000 to 150,000 clones, with roughly 88% occurring only once. The data are from a study of cytomegalovirus exposure and HLA in healthy donors. General study findings and limits: The study listed roughly 150 cytomegalovirus-associated TCR beta chains. Reports showed the classifier diagnosing cytomegalovirus status with high specificity and sensitivity. Whilst most TCR sequences proved rare, a subset of public TCRs occurred across many donors. In the 130 or so validation repertoires, a later analysis found that first-cohort TCR clusters tended to co-occur.

The TCR was taken from a man younger than 35 in good health and CMV-seronegative. The chain joins TRBV6-1 to TRBJ1-1; D call uncertain. The material sequenced was PBMCs. The CDR3 sequence is CASSEVPGNTEAFF. The CDR3 region has the DNA TGTGCCAGCAGTGAAGTACCCGGGAACACTGAAGCTTTCTTT.